Presented here are 7 T cell receptor beta chains from one specimen sequenced in a study of CD4 and CD8 cells across lung adenocarcinoma regions. TCRdb ran MiXCR on the PCR reads and lists one entry per CDR3 protein. Of thousands of distinct CDR3 sequences listed, roughly 47% are singletons. Sequenced material: CD4+ T cells from the margin of a lung tumor. These TCRs come from a female donor with lung adenocarcinoma. The CD4 and CD8 labels of this study may be unreliable.

By share, this clonotype ranks as medium-sized. The chain couples TRBV27 to TRBJ1-6; no reliable D call. From germline, CDR1 is MNHEY and CDR2 SMNVEV (reference sequence). The V end was cut by 9 bases, the J end by 8 bases, with 17 bases between. The CDR3 is 14 residues long. CDR3 DNA: TGTGCCAGTCGCCAGGTCGGGCTATATTCACCCCTCCACTTT. Protein sequence: CASRQVGLYSPLHF.

This clonotype was counted a few times. An end of the junction does not agree with germline; a read error may underlie this. The chain joins TRBV6-1 to TRBJ2-1; 13 bases are a match to TRBD2. From germline, CDR1 is MNHNS and CDR2 SASEGT. This CDR3 has 15 amino acids. The CDR3 sequence: CASKRLAGGNGAQFF. Here the CDR3 DNA reads TGTGCCAGCAAAAGACTAGCGGGAGGAAACGGTGCGCAGTTTTTT.

This clonotype was recorded a few times. The chain has TRBV6-5 and TRBJ1-5; weak D call: TRBD1 (5 bases). Germline-derived CDR1 and CDR2 are MNHEY and SVGAGI. This CDR3 comprises 15 residues. V gave up 4 bases and J gave up 6 bases, with 16 bases separating them. Here the CDR3 reads CASSWTSAGTQPQHF. CDR3 sequence (DNA): TGTGCCAGCAGTTGGACATCGGCGGGGACTCAGCCCCAGCATTTT.

This clonotype was found once. The V call is TRBV6-1, the J call TRBJ2-7; D remains unclear. The CDR3 is 13 amino acids. Germline CDR1 is MNHNS and CDR2 is SASEGT. The V and J ends lost 5 bases and 1 base respectively, with 9 bases between them. CDR3 nucleotide sequence: TGTGCCAGCAGTCCCCGTGGGTCCTACGAGCAGTACTTC. Amino acids: CASSPRGSYEQYF.

The gene calls are TRBV19 and TRBJ1-2; 7 nucleotides agree with TRBD1. The germline V gene has CDR1 LNHDA and CDR2 SQIVND (reference sequence). The CDR3 is 13 amino acids. Trimming removed 6 bases from V and 6 bases from J; junction bases left unmatched: 7. DNA for the CDR3: TGTGCCAGTAGGCCCGACAGGGTTCATGGCTACACCTTC. Amino acid sequence: CASRPDRVHGYTF.

Written as DNA, the CDR3 is TGTGCCAGCAGCCAGTCTAGACTAGCGGGAGGGTACGAGCAGTTCTTC. The encoded protein is CASSQSRLAGGYEQFF. The rearrangement joins TRBV7-2 to TRBJ2-3; 14 bases fit TRBD2. The J call could be wrong; TRBJ2-1 is a better fit for the DNA end. The CDR3 covers 16 residues. Germline assignment: CDR1 SGHTA and CDR2 FQGNSA.

This rearrangement joins TRBV10-1 to TRBJ2-3, with 8 positions matching TRBD2. CDR1 is WNHNN, CDR2 SYGVQD, per germline (reference sequence). This CDR3 is built from 15 residues. V shed 7 bases and J 5 bases; nucleotides not matched to a gene: 11. The CDR3, as DNA: TGCGCCAGCACCCGGGAGGGCCTAAGAGGAGATACGCAGTATTTT. This sequence encodes CASTREGLRGDTQYF.